This T cell receptor beta chain emerged from a study of human T cells and chemical hapten exposure. Germline V lookup: CDR1 MGHRA, CDR2 YSYEKL. The CDR3 spans 16 residues. The V end lost 2 bases, the J end lost 7 bases, and 17 bases lay between the germline ends. One entry per CDR3 protein results from TCRdb running MiXCR on the RACE reads. The sample has approximately 370,000 distinct CDR3 sequences, 5% to 6.5% seen once. Sample time point: pre-sensitization, week 0. Sample treatment: therapeutic diphenylcyclopropenone sensitization with weekly scalp DPC. This clonotype was seen ten or more times. The receptor was isolated from a woman under 30 with alopecia areata. Some clones in this sample may be carry-over from other donors' samples. The sequences come from whole blood, collected in connection with sensitization to the hapten diphenylcyclopropenone (DPC). The chain is built from TRBV4-1 and TRBJ1-4; a weak D match, TRBD1 (5 bases). The CDR3 loop reads CASSQQTALFGEKLFF. In DNA, the CDR3 is TGCGCCAGCAGCCAACAGACAGCGCTGTTTGGTGAAAAACTGTTTTTT.